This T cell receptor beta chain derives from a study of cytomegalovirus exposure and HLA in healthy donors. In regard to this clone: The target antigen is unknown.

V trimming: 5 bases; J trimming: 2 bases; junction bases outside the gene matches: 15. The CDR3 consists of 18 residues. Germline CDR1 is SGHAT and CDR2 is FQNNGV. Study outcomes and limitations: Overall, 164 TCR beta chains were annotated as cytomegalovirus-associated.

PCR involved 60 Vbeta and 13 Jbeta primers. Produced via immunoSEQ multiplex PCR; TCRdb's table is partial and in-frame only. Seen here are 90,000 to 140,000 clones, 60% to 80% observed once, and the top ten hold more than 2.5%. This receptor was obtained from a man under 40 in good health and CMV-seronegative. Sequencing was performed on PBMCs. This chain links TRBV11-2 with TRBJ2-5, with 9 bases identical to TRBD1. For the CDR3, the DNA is TGTGCCAGCAGCCTCCGGGTCCCGACAGGGGGATGGCAAGAGACCCAGTACTTC. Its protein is CASSLRVPTGGWQETQYF.